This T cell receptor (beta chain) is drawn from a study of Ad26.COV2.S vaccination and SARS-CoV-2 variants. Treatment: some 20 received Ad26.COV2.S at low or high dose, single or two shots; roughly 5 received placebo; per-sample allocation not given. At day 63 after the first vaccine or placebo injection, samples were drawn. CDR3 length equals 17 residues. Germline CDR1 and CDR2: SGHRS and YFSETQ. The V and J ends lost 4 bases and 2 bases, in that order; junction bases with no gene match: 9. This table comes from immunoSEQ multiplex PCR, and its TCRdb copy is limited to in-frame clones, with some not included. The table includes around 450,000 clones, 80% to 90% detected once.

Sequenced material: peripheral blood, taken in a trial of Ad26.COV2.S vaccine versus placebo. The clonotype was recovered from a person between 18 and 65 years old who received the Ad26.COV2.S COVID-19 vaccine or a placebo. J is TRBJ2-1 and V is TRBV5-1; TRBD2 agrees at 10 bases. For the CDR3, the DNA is TGCGCCAGCAGCCTAATAACCGGGACTAGCGCCTACAATGAGCAGTTCTTC. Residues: CASSLITGTSAYNEQFF. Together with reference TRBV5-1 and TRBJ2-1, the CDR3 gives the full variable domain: KAGVTQTPRYLIKTRGQQVTLSCSPISGHRSVSWYQQTPGQGLQFLFEYFSETQRNKGNFPGRFSGRQFSNSRSEMNVSTLELGDSALYLCASSLITGTSAYNEQFFGPGTRLTVL.